Each of the 29 T cell receptor beta chains below was sequenced from the same sample in a study of Tregs in tolerant kidney transplant recipients. After 6 days with irradiated graft donor PBMCs, CFSE-labeled recipient PBMCs were FACS-sorted. No antigens are known for them. This table comes from immunoSEQ multiplex PCR, and its TCRdb copy is limited to in-frame clones, with some not included. The table for this sample gives 1,500 to 2,000 clones. The sequencing here drew on CD4+ T cells from blood cultured with allogeneic cells, taken before the transplant. The source is a human patient who received a combined kidney and bone marrow transplant.

Remarks on this clone: Read data end 3 residues before the CDR3 end; the end is taken from the germline J gene. This chain joins TRBV20-1 and TRBJ2-4; possible D gene TRBD1, 5 bases. The CDR3 contains 12 residues. Per germline, CDR1 DFQATT and CDR2 SNEGSKA (reference sequence). The CDR3 sequence: CSARPGIYGQYF. The sequenced part of the CDR3 DNA is TGCAGTGCTAGACCAGGGATTTATGGT.

According to its frequency, this clone is medium-sized. The read halts 3 residues ahead of the CDR3 end, with the missing end drawn from the germline J gene. The V gene is TRBV7-2, the J gene TRBJ2-7, with a weak D call TRBD2 (5 bases). This CDR3 is built from 13 residues. Looked up from germline, CDR1 is SGHTA and CDR2 is FQGNSA. The ends were cut back, 1 base at V and 3 bases at J, with 7 bases in the middle. Incomplete CDR3 DNA: TGTGCCAGCAGCTTAGGTGCGGGCTACGAG. Its protein is CASSLGAGYE. The whole CDR3 is CASSLGAGYEQYF.

Comment on this clone: Read coverage stops 3 residues before the CDR3 terminus; the germline J gene supplies the remainder. The gene calls are TRBV5-6 and TRBJ1-2; possibly TRBD1 for D (6 bases). The V gene's germline CDR1 is SGHDT and CDR2 YYEEEE. There are 15 residues in the CDR3. The DNA read from the CDR3 is TGTGCCAGCAGCAAAAATGACAGGAGCTCCTACGAA. This sequence encodes CASSKNDRSSYE. The full-length CDR3 reads as CASSKNDRSSYEYTF. The variable domain in full, with the rest retrieved from reference TRBV5-6 and TRBJ1-2, is DAGVTQSPTHLIKTRGQQVTLRCSPKSGHDTVSWYQQALGQGPQFIFQYYEEEERQRGNFPDRFSGHQFPNYSSELNVNALLLGDSALYLCASSKNDRSSYEYTFGSGTRLTVV.

Measured by frequency, this clone is medium-sized. The read ends 3 residues early relative to the CDR3; the germline J gene fills the gap. The chain employs TRBV18 and TRBJ1-1; D gene ambiguous. Trimming stripped 2 bases from V and 1 base from J, with 8 bases between. The CDR3 is made up of 14 amino acids. Germline V gives CDR1 KGHSH, CDR2 LQKENI. The CDR3 spells CASSPSISNTEAFF. The DNA read from the CDR3 is TGTGCCAGCTCACCAAGCATCTCGAACACTGAA.

For this clone: The CDR3 end falls 3 residues outside the read, so it is completed with the germline J gene. This rearrangement joins TRBV6-4 to TRBJ2-7; no definite D call. The length of the CDR3 is 14 residues. Germline loops: CDR1 MRHNA, CDR2 SNTAGT. V lost 2 bases and J lost 2, with 10 bases in between. Partial CDR3 DNA: TGTGCCAGCAGTGACGCGCCGCTACCCTACGAG. This codes for CASSDAPLPYE. The entire CDR3 protein is CASSDAPLPYEQYF.

CDR3 sequence reads: CASSYYPRTTNYGYTF. The CDR3 DNA, read in part, is TGTGCCAGCAGTTACTACCCGCGCACTACCAACTATGGC. The rearrangement uses TRBV6-8 and TRBJ1-2; D is unresolved. The read is 3 residues too short to cover the CDR3 end, so that end is filled in from the germline J gene. The germline gives CDR1 MNHGY, CDR2 SAAAGT. The CDR3 is made up of 16 amino acids. Deletions cut 1 base from V and 2 bases from J, with 14 bases between.

As regards this clone: The CDR3 end is not reached by the read, which stops 3 residues before it; the germline J gene fills it in. The chain is built from TRBV29-1 and TRBJ2-4; 8 bases fit TRBD1. The germline V gene has CDR1 SQVTM and CDR2 ANQGSEA. The CDR3 runs 14 residues. CDR3 DNA, as far as it was read: TGCAGCGTTGAAGAGGGACAGGCAAACTATGGT. Its translation is CSVEEGQANYG. The entire CDR3 reads CSVEEGQANYGQYF.

On this clone itself: The read falls 3 residues short of the CDR3 end, and the missing part is taken from the germline J gene. The chain uses TRBV19 and TRBJ1-2, with 12 bases that match TRBD1. CDR1 LNHDA and CDR2 SQIVND come from the germline V gene (reference sequence). CDR3 length: 14 amino acids. The sequenced CDR3 bases are TGTGCCAGTAGTATGGGGACAGGGGGCTACGAC. Its translation: CASSMGTGGYD. The complete CDR3 reads CASSMGTGGYDYTF.

With regard to this clone: The read stops 3 residues short of the end of the CDR3; the missing end is completed from the germline J gene. This chain uses TRBV10-2 with TRBJ2-5; unclear D gene. CDR1 WSHSY and CDR2 SAAADI come from the germline V gene. V dropped 2 bases and J dropped 1 base, with 8 bases sitting between them. This CDR3 is 14 amino acids long. The sequenced CDR3 bases are TGCGCCAGCAGTGAGGGCGGTACCCAAGAGACC. It encodes CASSEGGTQET. The full CDR3 protein reads CASSEGGTQETQYF.

As concerns this clone: The read ends 3 residues before the CDR3 terminus; that terminus is restored from the germline J gene. The J gene is TRBJ2-7, the V gene TRBV5-1; D remains unclear. The CDR3 consists of 11 residues. Trimming cost V 4 bases and J 0 bases, with 2 bases left between them. The germline CDR1 and CDR2 sequences are SGHRS and YFSETQ. The CDR3 spells CASSHSYEQYF. Partial CDR3 DNA: TGCGCCAGCAGCCACTCCTACGAG.

CDR3 region: CATIRDRGSGTEAFF. CDR3 DNA (partial): TGTGCCACCATCCGGGACAGGGGGTCTGGTACTGAA. The chain combines TRBV2 with TRBJ1-1; 11 bases line up with TRBD1. The CDR3 end falls 3 residues outside the read, so it is completed with the germline J gene. V gave up 10 bases and J gave up 5 bases; unmatched junction bases: 12. The germline CDR1 and CDR2 sequences are SNHLY and FYNNEI. The CDR3 length is 15 residues.

In terms of frequency, this clone is medium-sized (0.01 to 0.1%). The read falls 3 residues short of the CDR3 end, and the missing part is taken from the germline J gene. The chain combines TRBV6-8 with TRBJ1-6; TRBD1 matches at 8 bases. From germline, CDR1 is MNHGY and CDR2 SAAAGT. The trim removed 2 bases at V and 4 bases at J, leaving 16 bases unmatched. The CDR3 sequence is 20 residues long. The CDR3 sequence is CASSYAEYSDRGLYNSPLHF. The CDR3 bases that were read are TGTGCCAGCAGTTACGCGGAGTACTCAGACAGGGGACTGTATAATTCACCC.

About this clone itself: Read data end 3 residues before the CDR3 end; the end is taken from the germline J gene. The chain carries TRBV20-1 and TRBJ2-3, with D possibly TRBD1 on 6 matching bases. There are 17 residues in the CDR3. CDR1 is DFQATT and CDR2 is SNEGSKA in the germline V gene (reference sequence). CDR3 amino acids: CSARGQDRTGSNQPQYF. CDR3 DNA, as far as it was read: TGCAGTGCTAGAGGCCAGGACAGAACGGGAAGCAATCAGCCG.

Concerning this clone: The read halts 3 residues ahead of the CDR3 end, with the missing end drawn from the germline J gene. This chain uses TRBV7-3 with TRBJ2-1; TRBD2 matches 8 bases. This CDR3 is built from 20 residues. In germline, CDR1 is SGHTA, CDR2 FQGTGA. J gave up 4 bases and V 1 base, and 18 bases lay outside the gene matches. The CDR3 sequence is CASSLNSAGGRVTAYNEQFF. CDR3 DNA (partial): TGTGCCAGCAGCTTAAACTCGGCGGGGGGCCGAGTGACCGCTTACAATGAG. Full variable domain (remainder filled in from reference TRBV7-3 and TRBJ2-1): GAGVSQTPSNKVTEKGKYVELRCDPISGHTALYWYRQSLGQGPEFLIYFQGTGAADDSGLPNDRFFAVRPEGSVSTLKIQRTERGDSAVYLCASSLNSAGGRVTAYNEQFFGPGTRLTVL.

As for this clone: The junction departs from the called germline gene at one end, perhaps through a read error. The read falls 3 residues short of the CDR3 end, and the missing part is taken from the germline J gene. This sample also contains other DNA sequences that code for the same CDR3. This chain links TRBV6-1 with TRBJ1-2, with D possibly TRBD1 on 6 matching bases. This CDR3 is 14 amino acids long. Germline values: CDR1 MNHNS, CDR2 SASEGT. The sequenced part of the CDR3 DNA is TGTGCCAGTAGTGCATCTCTACAGGGCGGCGGC. Its translation: CASSASLQGGG. The entire CDR3 protein reads CASSASLQGGGYTF.

This clone is identified as medium-sized (0.01 to 0.1%) from frequency. The sequenced fragment ends 3 residues before the CDR3 boundary, so the rest is inferred from the germline J gene. The V call is TRBV5-1, the J call TRBJ2-3; TRBD2 matches 13 bases. In germline, CDR1 is SGHRS, CDR2 YFSETQ. CDR3 size: 18 residues. V dropped 4 bases and J dropped 2; count of bases not matched to a gene: 10. The sequenced CDR3 bases are TGCGCCAGCAGCGTCGGGACTAGCGGGGTGCTTATCACAGATACG. The encoded protein is CASSVGTSGVLITDT. The entire CDR3 is CASSVGTSGVLITDTQYF.

This clone ranks as medium-sized (0.01 to 0.1%) in terms of frequency. One junction end disagrees with the germline gene, perhaps due to a read error. The read ends 3 residues shy of where the CDR3 ends; the end is completed using the germline J gene. Other nucleotide sequences in the sample specify the same CDR3. The chain has TRBV7-2 and TRBJ1-4; 7 positions match TRBD1. Germline V gene sequence: CDR1 SGHTA, CDR2 FQGNSA. The CDR3 has 14 amino acids. This CDR3 reads CASSLGQRNEKLFF. The covered CDR3 bases are TGCGCCAGCAGCCTGGGACAGAGGAATGAAAAA.

Comment on this clone: The DNA ends 3 residues before the CDR3 does, and the rest of the CDR3 is filled in from the germline J gene. J is TRBJ1-4 and V is TRBV12-3 or TRBV12-4, with TRBD1 matching 7 bases. V lost 6 bases, J lost 5 bases, and 6 bases stayed unmatched. This CDR3 has 14 amino acids. CDR3 residues: CASRTTGNNEKLFF. The part of the CDR3 DNA that was read is TGTGCCAGCAGGACGACAGGGAACAATGAAAAA.

Comments on this clone: The CDR3 goes on 3 residues after the read ends, and that part is filled in from the germline J gene. V usage is TRBV20-1 and J usage is TRBJ2-1; 9 positions agree with TRBD2. The CDR3 contains 16 residues. Losses at the gene ends were 6 bases for V and 2 bases for J; bases not matched to a gene: 11. Germline lookup yields CDR1 DFQATT and CDR2 SNEGSKA (reference sequence). The CDR3 protein is CSATLVAGGTYNEQFF. The CDR3 DNA, read in part, is TGCAGTGCCACCCTAGTCGCGGGAGGGACCTACAATGAG.

This clone is deemed medium-sized by its frequency. The CDR3 end lies 3 residues beyond the end of the read and is filled in from the germline J gene. The chain recombines TRBV18 with TRBJ2-1, with D possibly TRBD2 on 5 matching bases. Trimming stripped 3 bases from V and 6 bases from J, with 15 bases between. This CDR3 spans 15 amino acids. CDR1 KGHSH and CDR2 LQKENI come from the germline V gene. The CDR3 reads CASSPTRAGGNEQFF. The sequenced CDR3 bases are TGTGCCAGCTCACCTACTAGGGCGGGCGGCAATGAG.

Concerning this clone itself: The read gets to within 3 residues of the CDR3 end, and the germline J gene fills in the rest. This chain links TRBV3-1 (or the pseudogene TRBV3-2) with TRBJ2-7, with D possibly TRBD2 on 5 matching bases. Trimming removed 4 bases at V and 4 bases at J, with 14 bases between. This CDR3 region has 14 residues. CDR1 is LGHDT, CDR2 YNNKEL, per germline (reference sequence). The CDR3 spells CASSRTPGSYEQYF. The CDR3 bases that were read are TGTGCCAGCAGCCGCACCCCGGGGAGTTACGAG.

Note on this clone: The CDR3 end lies 3 residues beyond the end of the read and is filled in from the germline J gene. The same CDR3 can be traced to other DNA sequences in this sample. The gene calls are TRBV23-1 and TRBJ2-3; D is possibly TRBD2 (5 bases). TRBV23-1 is sorted into the ORF group, with uncertain function. This CDR3 region has 16 residues. V dropped 2 bases and J dropped 0 bases, with 12 bases sitting between them. The CDR3 DNA, read in part, is TGCGCCAGCAGTCAAGGCGGAGGATCAAGCACAGATACG. Its translation: CASSQGGGSSTDT. The full CDR3 reads CASSQGGGSSTDTQYF.

Measured by frequency, this clone is medium-sized. Read data end 3 residues before the CDR3 end; the end is taken from the germline J gene. The genes are TRBV7-9 and TRBJ2-4, with a tentative D call TRBD1 (5 bases). The CDR3 covers 12 residues. Germline V gene data show CDR1 as SEHNR and CDR2 as FQNEAQ (reference sequence). The CDR3: CASSLEPGYQYF. Incomplete CDR3 DNA: TGTGCCAGCAGCCTGGAACCAGGGTAT. Combining the CDR3 with reference TRBV7-9 and TRBJ2-4 gives the whole variable domain DTGVSQNPRHKITKRGQNVTFRCDPISEHNRLYWYRQTLGQGPEFLTYFQNEAQLEKSRLLSDRFSAERPKGSFSTLEIQRTEQGDSAMYLCASSLEPGYQYFGAGTRLSVL.

A word on this clone: The CDR3 end falls 3 residues outside the read, so it is completed with the germline J gene. V usage is TRBV7-9 and J usage is TRBJ1-2; D possibly corresponds to TRBD1 (5 bases). This CDR3 contains 14 residues. Between the trimmed V and J ends, which lost 1 base and 2 bases, there was a span of 8 bases. Germline CDR1 reads SEHNR; CDR2 reads FQNEAQ (reference sequence). The sequenced CDR3 bases are TGTGCCAGCAGCTTAGGTGGGGGGAACTATGGC. Translated: CASSLGGGNYG. In full, the CDR3 reads CASSLGGGNYGYTF.

Judged by frequency, this clone is hyperexpanded. The DNA ends 3 residues before the CDR3 does, and the rest of the CDR3 is filled in from the germline J gene. The chain combines TRBV7-6 with TRBJ2-2, with TRBD1 as a possible D gene (5 bases). Per germline, CDR1 SGHVS and CDR2 FNYEAQ. The CDR3 loop spans 13 amino acids. The V end lost 4 bases, the J end lost 5 bases, and 8 bases lay between the germline ends. CDR3 amino acids: CASSSQGTGELFF. CDR3 bases read: TGTGCCAGCAGCTCCCAGGGAACCGGGGAG.

Details on this clone: Read sequence stops 3 residues before the CDR3 end, and the germline J gene provides the missing end. The chain uses TRBV5-4 and TRBJ2-5; TRBD2 aligns across 8 bases. The germline gives CDR1 SGHNT, CDR2 YYREEE (reference sequence). V lost 3 bases to trimming and J lost 5 bases; unmatched junction nucleotides: 6. This CDR3 is built from 14 residues. The sequenced part of the CDR3 DNA is TGTGCCAGCAGCTGGGGGACTAGTGGGGAGACC. This encodes CASSWGTSGET. The CDR3 in its entirety is CASSWGTSGETQYF.

This clone is called medium-sized (0.01 to 0.1%) based on its frequency. Read data end 3 residues before the CDR3 end; the end is taken from the germline J gene. The chain recombines TRBV18 with TRBJ2-7; TRBD2 matches 7 bases. Trimming at V came to 3 bases and at J to 5 bases, leaving 13 bases not matched to a gene. Germline loops: CDR1 KGHSH, CDR2 LQKENI. This CDR3 is 16 amino acids long. CDR3 DNA, as far as it was read: TGTGCCAGCTCACCCGTACTTGGCGGGAGACGGAACGAG. Residues: CASSPVLGGRRNE. The whole CDR3 region reads CASSPVLGGRRNEQYF.

In terms of frequency, this clone is medium-sized. Read data end 3 residues before the CDR3 end; the end is taken from the germline J gene. This chain connects TRBV19 to TRBJ1-6, with D perhaps TRBD1 (6 bases). The CDR3 covers 14 residues. Per germline, CDR1 LNHDA and CDR2 SQIVND (reference sequence). The V end was cut by 6 bases, the J end by 7 bases, with 13 bases between. The CDR3 bases that were read are TGTGCCAGTAGCCGACAGGCGGTCAATTCACCC. Protein: CASSRQAVNSP. The whole CDR3 sequence is CASSRQAVNSPLHF.

Measured by frequency, this clone is medium-sized. Read data end 3 residues before the CDR3 end; the end is taken from the germline J gene. The chain recombines TRBV6-2 or TRBV6-3 with TRBJ2-7, with 7 nucleotides matching TRBD2. The V and J ends lost 3 bases and 2 bases, in that order; junction bases with no gene match: 7. CDR1 is MNHEY, CDR2 SVGEGT, per germline. The CDR3 is 15 residues long. Partial CDR3 DNA: TGTGCCAGCAGTTATGACCCTAGCGGACCCTACGAG. It specifies CASSYDPSGPYE. The whole CDR3 region reads CASSYDPSGPYEQYF.